The clone carrying this T cell receptor beta chain has ten or more counts. Antigen unknown. The data originate from a study of identical twins. TCRdb recomputed calls from the 5' RACE reads with MiXCR, one row per CDR3 protein. The repertoire holds roughly 290,000 distinct CDR3 sequences, with over 8.5% as singletons. The CDR3 is 15 residues long. V lost 3 bases and J lost 4; bases outside the gene matches: 6. Germline V lookup: CDR1 SGHTA, CDR2 FQGNSA. Whole-study results and caveats: Within cord blood, abundant beta clonotypes carried fewer insertions, but memory repertoires showed no such trend.

The data also belong to a second study, concerning yellow fever vaccine responses in identical twins.

This sequence originates from a woman aged 18-29 years in good health. Sequenced: CD8+ T cells sorted from blood. This chain links TRBV7-2 with TRBJ1-2, with 9 bases fitting TRBD1. In nucleotides, the CDR3 is TGTGCCAGCAGCTTGGGAGGACAGGGGTCCTATGGCTACACCTTC. This gives the protein CASSLGGQGSYGYTF.